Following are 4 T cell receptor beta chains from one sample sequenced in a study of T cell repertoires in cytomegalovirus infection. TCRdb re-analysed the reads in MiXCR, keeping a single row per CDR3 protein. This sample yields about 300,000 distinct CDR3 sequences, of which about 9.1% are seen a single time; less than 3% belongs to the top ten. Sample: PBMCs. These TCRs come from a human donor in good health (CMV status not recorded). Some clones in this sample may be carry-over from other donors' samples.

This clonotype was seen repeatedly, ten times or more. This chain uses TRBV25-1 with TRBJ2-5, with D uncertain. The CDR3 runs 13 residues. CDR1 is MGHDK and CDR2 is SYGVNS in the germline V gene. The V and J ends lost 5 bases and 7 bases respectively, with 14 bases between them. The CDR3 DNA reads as TGTGCCAGCAGTAAAGGGAACTCGGGGACCCAGTACTTC. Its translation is CASSKGNSGTQYF.

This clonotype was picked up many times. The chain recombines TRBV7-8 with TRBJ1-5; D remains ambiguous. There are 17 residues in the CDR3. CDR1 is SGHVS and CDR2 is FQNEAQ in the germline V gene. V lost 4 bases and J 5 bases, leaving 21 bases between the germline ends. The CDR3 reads CASSSGSSESLDQPQHF. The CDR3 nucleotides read TGTGCCAGCAGCTCCGGTTCCTCAGAATCATTGGATCAGCCCCAGCATTTT.

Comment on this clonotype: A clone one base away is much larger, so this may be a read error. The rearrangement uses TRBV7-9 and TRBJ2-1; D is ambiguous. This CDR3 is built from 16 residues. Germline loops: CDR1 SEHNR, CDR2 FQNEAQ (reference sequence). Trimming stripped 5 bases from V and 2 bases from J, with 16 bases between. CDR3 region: CASSQLSGRTYNEQFF. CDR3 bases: TGTGCCAGCAGCCAACTGTCAGGCCGCACCTACAATGAGCAGTTCTTC.

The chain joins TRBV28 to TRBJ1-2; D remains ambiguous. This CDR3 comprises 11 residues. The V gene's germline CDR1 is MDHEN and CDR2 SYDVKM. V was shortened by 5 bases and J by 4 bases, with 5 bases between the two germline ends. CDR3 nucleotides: TGTGCCAGCAGTACACTCTATGGCTACACCTTC. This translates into CASSTLYGYTF.